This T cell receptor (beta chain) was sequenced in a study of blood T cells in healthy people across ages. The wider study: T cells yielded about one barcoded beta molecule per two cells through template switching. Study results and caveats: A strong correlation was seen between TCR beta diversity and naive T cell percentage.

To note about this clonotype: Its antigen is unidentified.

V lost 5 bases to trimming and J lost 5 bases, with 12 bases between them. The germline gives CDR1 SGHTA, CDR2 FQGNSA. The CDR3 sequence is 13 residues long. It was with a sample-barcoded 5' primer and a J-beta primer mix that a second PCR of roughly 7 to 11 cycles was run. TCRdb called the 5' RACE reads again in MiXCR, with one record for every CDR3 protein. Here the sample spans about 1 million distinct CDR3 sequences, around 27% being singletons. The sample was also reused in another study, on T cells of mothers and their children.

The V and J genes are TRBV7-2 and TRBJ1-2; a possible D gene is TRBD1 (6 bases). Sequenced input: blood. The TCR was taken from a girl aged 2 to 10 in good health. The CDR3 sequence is CASSGRGRYGYTF. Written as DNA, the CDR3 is TGTGCCAGCAGCGGCAGGGGTCGTTATGGCTACACCTTC.